These 14 T cell receptor beta chains originate from one sample sequenced in a study of cytomegalovirus exposure and HLA in healthy donors. PCR primers comprised 60 Vbeta and 13 Jbeta primers. Clones were read by immunoSEQ multiplex PCR, and TCRdb kept only the in-frame ones, dropping some. The table shows 150,000 to 200,000 clones, with just over 75% occurring only once. Input material: PBMCs. All receptors come from a woman in her twenties or thirties in good health and CMV-seropositive.

The chain links TRBV4-3 to TRBJ1-2, with D possibly TRBD1 on 6 matching bases. Trimming stripped 2 bases from V and 1 base from J, with 14 bases between. Germline V lookup: CDR1 LGHNA, CDR2 YSLEER. The CDR3 spans 16 residues. The CDR3 region is CASSQREGGVNYGYTF. CDR3 in DNA: TGCGCCAGCAGCCAACGCGAGGGGGGGGTTAACTATGGCTACACCTTC.

The rearrangement uses TRBV15 and TRBJ1-2; 8 positions agree with TRBD1. The J segment lost 5 bases and the V segment lost 3 bases, leaving 5 bases of the junction unmatched. This CDR3 has 14 residues. Per the germline V gene, CDR1 is LNHNV and CDR2 is YYDKDF (reference sequence). CDR3 residues: CATSRTDRVYGYTF. CDR3 coding DNA: TGTGCCACCAGCAGGACGGACAGGGTATATGGCTACACCTTC.

This chain connects TRBV10-3 to TRBJ2-7, with unresolved D. The germline V and J ends were trimmed by 2 bases and 0 bases, with 8 bases remaining between them. This CDR3 region has 14 residues. CDR1 and CDR2 (germline): ENHRY, SYGVKD. The CDR3: CAISEDMSSYEQYF. As DNA, the CDR3 is TGTGCCATCAGTGAGGACATGAGCTCCTACGAGCAGTACTTC.

V and J are TRBV10-3 and TRBJ1-1; 10 bases are shared with TRBD1. Trimming removed 4 bases from V and 1 base from J; junction bases left unmatched: 3. The CDR3 is 15 amino acids. Germline CDR1 reads ENHRY; CDR2 reads SYGVKD. CDR3 in DNA: TGTGCCATCAGTGGGGACAGGGGATGGAACACTGAAGCTTTCTTT. Translation gives CAISGDRGWNTEAFF.

The chain combines TRBV7-2 with TRBJ1-2; D is unresolved. The CDR3 has 13 amino acids. Germline-derived CDR1 and CDR2 are SGHTA and FQGNSA. The ends were cut back, 5 bases at V and 5 bases at J, with 12 bases in the middle. Here the CDR3 DNA reads TGTGCCAGCAGCCCACAAACAGTATATGGCTACACCTTC. Encoded protein: CASSPQTVYGYTF. The variable domain in full, with the rest retrieved from reference TRBV7-2 and TRBJ1-2, is GAGVSQSPSNKVTEKGKDVELRCDPISGHTALYWYRQSLGQGLEFLIYFQGNSAPDKSGLPSDRFSAERTGGSVSTLTIQRTQQEDSAVYLCASSPQTVYGYTFGSGTRLTVV.

The J gene is TRBJ1-1, the V gene TRBV4-3; possibly TRBD1 for D (5 bases). This CDR3 contains 15 residues. In germline, CDR1 is LGHNA, CDR2 YSLEER. With 6 bases removed from V and 3 bases from J, the gap between germline ends came to 17 bases. This chain's CDR3 is CASSLVGRDYTEAFF. As DNA, the CDR3 is TGCGCCAGCAGTTTGGTGGGCAGGGACTACACTGAAGCTTTCTTT.

The rearrangement uses TRBV7-2 and TRBJ2-1; 11 nucleotides match TRBD2. J gave up 7 bases and V 1 base, and 15 bases lay outside the gene matches. This CDR3 has 19 residues. CDR1 and CDR2 (germline): SGHTA, FQGNSA. The CDR3 DNA sequence: TGTGCCAGCAGCTTAGGTAGTGGGTCTAGCGGGGGGAATTTGAATGAGCAGTTCTTC. It specifies CASSLGSGSSGGNLNEQFF.

The rearrangement uses TRBV30 and TRBJ1-2, with D possibly matching TRBD1 (6 bases). The germline V gene encodes CDR1 GTSNPN and CDR2 SVGIG (reference sequence). Trimming took 3 bases from V and 4 from J, leaving 12 bases between them. The CDR3 length is 13 residues. The CDR3 loop reads CAWSTGYGYGYTF. CDR3 nucleotides: TGTGCCTGGAGCACAGGGTACGGCTATGGCTACACCTTC.

This chain connects TRBV9 to TRBJ2-1; 10 bases map to TRBD2. This CDR3 is 15 amino acids long. The trim removed 3 bases at V and 6 bases at J, leaving 6 bases unmatched. CDR1 is SGDLS, CDR2 YYNGEE, per germline. The CDR3: CASSAGLAIPNEQFF. The CDR3 nucleotides are TGTGCCAGCAGCGCGGGACTAGCGATTCCCAATGAGCAGTTCTTC.

The chain employs TRBV10-3 and TRBJ2-3, with D hard to call. CDR1 is ENHRY, CDR2 SYGVKD, per germline. There are 15 residues in the CDR3. The V gene lost 3 bases and the J gene lost 0 bases, with 10 bases spanning the gap. CDR3 protein: CAISEYAASTDTQYF. As DNA, the CDR3 is TGTGCCATCAGTGAATACGCGGCTAGCACAGATACGCAGTATTTT.

The gene calls are TRBV28 and TRBJ2-1, with D perhaps matching TRBD2 (6 bases). This CDR3 is 14 amino acids long. The germline CDR1 and CDR2 sequences are MDHEN and SYDVKM. V dropped 4 bases and J dropped 2 bases, with 9 bases sitting between them. DNA of the CDR3: TGTGCCAGCAGTTCGGGACTTACCTACAATGAGCAGTTCTTC. Protein: CASSSGLTYNEQFF.

The chain joins TRBV5-4 to TRBJ2-7, with TRBD2 matching over 7 bases. Germline-derived CDR1 and CDR2 are SGHNT and YYREEE (reference sequence). The V gene end was trimmed by 0 bases and the J gene end by 0 bases; junction bases not matched to a gene: 3. This CDR3 is 15 amino acids long. The CDR3 DNA follows: TGTGCCAGCAGCTTGGCCGGGAGGTTCTCCTACGAGCAGTACTTC. It codes for CASSLAGRFSYEQYF.

This clone was picked up one time. The rearrangement links TRBV27 to TRBJ2-3; D is undetermined. This CDR3 is built from 13 residues. Between the trimmed V and J ends, which lost 4 bases and 0 bases, there was a span of 5 bases. Germline V gene sequence: CDR1 MNHEY, CDR2 SMNVEV (reference sequence). The CDR3 region has the DNA TGTGCCAGCAGTTCAATGAGCACAGATACGCAGTATTTT. Translating it yields CASSSMSTDTQYF.

The chain joins TRBV6-5 to TRBJ2-1, with 9 nucleotides matching TRBD2. The germline CDR1 and CDR2 sequences are MNHEY and SVGAGI. This CDR3 is 16 amino acids long. V trimming: 1 base; J trimming: 5 bases; junction bases outside the gene matches: 6. DNA for the CDR3: TGTGCCAGCAGTTACTTGACTAGCGGAGCAAACAATGAGCAGTTCTTC. Its protein is CASSYLTSGANNEQFF.